Listed below are T cell receptor beta chains from one sample, sequenced in a study of a mutant IDH1 vaccine in newly diagnosed glioma. The data were produced by immunoSEQ multiplex PCR, yet TCRdb's version contains in-frame clones alone and is incomplete. The sample carries fewer than 55,000 clones, approximately 81% recorded once. No cognate antigen is known for these TCRs. Sample: PBMCs, taken from a glioma patient whose treatment included an IDH1 peptide vaccine. Every receptor here comes from a woman aged 35 to 49 with glioma. Some clones in this sample may be carry-over from other donors' samples. Each CDR3 is given with its conserved first and last residue. The order of the fields is D gene, V gene, clone size, J gene, CDR3 length, CDR3 protein, CDR3 DNA. A D gene is named only where the DNA matches it firmly. Size is omitted from some rows. Given values are once, few, many or a class for expanded clones.

>.|TRBV6-5|once|TRBJ2-3|14
CASSSLQGGDTQYF
TGTGCCAGCAGTTCCTTACAGGGGGGGGATACGCAGTATTTT
>.|TRBV29-1|.|TRBJ1-3|15
CSVEGGEGFGNTIYF
TGCAGCGTTGAAGGGGGAGAAGGGTTTGGAAACACCATATATTTT
>.|TRBV10-3|.|TRBJ1-4|13
CAISEELGEKLFF
TGTGCCATCAGTGAGGAACTCGGGGAAAAACTGTTTTTT
>.|TRBV6-6|.|TRBJ1-1|13
CASSLDRNTEAFF
TGTGCCAGCAGCCTCGACAGGAACACTGAAGCTTTCTTT
>.|TRBV29-1|.|TRBJ2-7|13
CSVDRLGDYEQYF
TGCAGCGTTGACCGTCTTGGGGACTACGAGCAGTACTTC
>TRBD1|TRBV2|.|TRBJ1-3|13
CASGQGTGNTIYF
TGTGCCAGCGGACAGGGAACTGGAAACACCATATATTTT
>.|TRBV6-6|few|TRBJ1-4|12
CASGVVNEKLFF
TGTGCCAGCGGGGTCGTAAATGAAAAACTGTTTTTT
>.|TRBV4-1|.|TRBJ1-3|16
CASSPPTKNSGNTIYF
TGCGCCAGCAGCCCCCCGACTAAGAACTCTGGAAACACCATATATTTT
>.|TRBV18|.|TRBJ1-5|15
CASSPPAGRHQPQHF
TGTGCCAGCTCACCACCTGCAGGGAGGCATCAGCCCCAGCATTTT
>TRBD2|TRBV9|.|TRBJ2-7|15
CASSERAASGYEQYF
TGTGCCAGCAGCGAGCGAGCGGCTAGCGGGTACGAGCAGTACTTC
>.|TRBV7-9|.|TRBJ2-7|13
CASSSGLAYEQYF
TGTGCCAGCAGCTCCGGACTGGCCTACGAGCAGTACTTC
>TRBD1|TRBV28|.|TRBJ1-5|15
CASRLTGTGNQPQHF
TGTGCCAGCAGACTGACAGGGACGGGCAATCAGCCCCAGCATTTT
>.|TRBV5-6|.|TRBJ1-5|15
CASSFGGRRYQPQHF
TGTGCCAGCAGCTTTGGGGGACGAAGGTATCAGCCCCAGCATTTT
>.|TRBV4-3|.|TRBJ2-3|16
CASSQGGASRGDTQYF
TGCGCCAGCAGCCAAGGGGGGGCGAGTCGAGGGGATACGCAGTATTTT
>.|TRBV9|.|TRBJ2-3|15
CASSGWGGGTDTQYF
TGTGCCAGCAGCGGGTGGGGAGGTGGGACAGATACGCAGTATTTT
>.|TRBV2|.|TRBJ2-7|16
CASRATGFKLTYEQYF
TGTGCCAGCAGGGCCACAGGCTTCAAATTAACCTACGAGCAGTACTTC
>.|TRBV10-1|.|TRBJ2-1|16
CASRGKGLGLYNEQFF
TGCGCCAGCAGGGGAAAGGGCCTGGGGTTGTACAATGAGCAGTTCTTC
>.|TRBV10-3|once|TRBJ2-2|15
CAISGAPGPTGELFF
TGTGCCATCAGTGGTGCCCCAGGCCCCACCGGGGAGCTGTTTTTT
>.|TRBV5-1|once|TRBJ2-6|17
CASSLGQTISGANVLTF
TGCGCCAGCAGCTTGGGACAGACGATCTCTGGGGCCAACGTCCTGACTTTC
>TRBD1|TRBV2|.|TRBJ1-2|15
CASSAGTGEGYGYTF
TGTGCCAGCAGTGCGGGGACAGGGGAGGGCTATGGCTACACCTTC
>.|TRBV4-3|.|TRBJ2-3|15
CASSQDWGAWDTQYF
TGCGCCAGCAGCCAAGACTGGGGGGCATGGGATACGCAGTATTTT
>.|TRBV6-4|few|TRBJ1-5|13
CASSVERDQPQHF
TGTGCCAGCAGTGTGGAAAGGGACCAGCCCCAGCATTTT
>TRBD1|TRBV29-1|few|TRBJ1-2|16
CSVEVFEDRGLGGYTF
TGCAGCGTTGAAGTTTTCGAGGACAGGGGGCTTGGAGGCTACACCTTC
>.|TRBV5-5|.|TRBJ2-5|13
CASSYGERETQYF
TGTGCCAGCAGCTACGGAGAAAGGGAGACCCAGTACTTC
>.|TRBV6-6|.|TRBJ2-3|15
CASSYVGASTDTQYF
TGTGCCAGCAGTTACGTGGGGGCTAGCACAGATACGCAGTATTTT
>TRBD2|TRBV7-9|.|TRBJ2-5|15
CASSPPSGGEETQYF
TGTGCCAGCAGCCCACCCTCCGGGGGGGAAGAGACCCAGTACTTC
>.|TRBV2|.|TRBJ2-3|14
CASIAGASTDTQYF
TGTGCCAGCATCGCGGGGGCGAGCACAGATACGCAGTATTTT
>TRBD1|TRBV28|.|TRBJ1-2|12
CASSLGQGVYTF
TGTGCCAGCAGTTTGGGGCAGGGGGTCTACACCTTC
>.|TRBV30|few|TRBJ1-1|13
CAWSGQLNTEAFF
TGTGCCTGGAGTGGACAGCTGAACACTGAAGCTTTCTTT
>.|TRBV12-5|few|TRBJ2-1|14
CASAQANTYNEQFF
TGTGCTAGTGCCCAAGCGAACACCTACAATGAGCAGTTCTTC
>.|TRBV6-1|.|TRBJ2-5|14
CATLDSQRVKTQYF
TGTGCCACACTTGACAGTCAAAGGGTGAAGACCCAGTACTTC
>.|TRBV7-9|.|TRBJ2-1|15
CASSYSRAKDNEQFF
TGTGCCAGCAGTTACAGCAGGGCTAAGGACAATGAGCAGTTCTTC
>.|TRBV15|.|TRBJ1-1|15
CATSRDMGGNTEAFF
TGTGCCACCAGCAGAGATATGGGGGGGAACACTGAAGCTTTCTTT
>TRBD1|TRBV4-2|.|TRBJ2-3|16
CASSLLTTGPSDTQYF
TGTGCCAGCAGCCTCCTGACGACAGGGCCCTCAGATACGCAGTATTTT
>.|TRBV19|.|TRBJ1-5|17
CASSIGGARGSNQPQHF
TGTGCCAGTAGTATAGGAGGGGCAAGAGGGAGCAATCAGCCCCAGCATTTT
>TRBD1|TRBV4-3|.|TRBJ2-7|15
CASSQAAQGAREQYF
TGCGCCAGCAGCCAAGCCGCCCAGGGGGCGCGCGAGCAGTACTTC
>TRBD1|TRBV7-3|medium-sized|TRBJ1-1|16
CASSFGGGQMNTEAFF
TGTGCCAGCAGCTTTGGGGGGGGACAGATGAACACTGAAGCTTTCTTT
>TRBD2|TRBV19|.|TRBJ2-2|16
CASSKGLAGDTGELFF
TGTGCCAGTAGTAAGGGACTAGCGGGAGACACCGGGGAGCTGTTTTTT
>.|TRBV11-2|.|TRBJ1-3|14
CASSLVASGNTIYF
TGTGCCAGCAGCTTAGTAGCCTCTGGAAACACCATATATTTT
>TRBD1|TRBV6-5|.|TRBJ1-2|14
CASSRQGGRGGYTF
TGTGCCAGCAGCAGGCAGGGGGGAAGGGGTGGCTACACCTTC
>TRBD1|TRBV6-4|.|TRBJ2-1|15
CASSLGQGPNNEQFF
TGTGCCAGCAGTTTGGGACAGGGGCCGAACAATGAGCAGTTCTTC
>TRBD2|TRBV7-2|.|TRBJ2-3|15
CASSYGGGYTDTQYF
TGTGCCAGCAGCTACGGGGGGGGCTACACAGATACGCAGTATTTT
>.|TRBV15|few|TRBJ2-7|15
CATSNSVGDTSEQYF
TGTGCCACCAGCAATTCTGTCGGGGATACGAGCGAGCAGTACTTC
>.|TRBV4-3|once|TRBJ2-3|14
CASSQGLGTDTQYF
TGCGCCAGCAGCCAAGGGCTGGGGACAGATACGCAGTATTTT
>.|TRBV4-3|.|TRBJ2-5|14
CASSQGGAQETQYF
TGCGCCAGCAGCCAAGGCGGGGCCCAAGAGACCCAGTACTTC
>.|TRBV5-1|.|TRBJ2-3|17
CASSLTGDSSSTDTQYF
TGCGCCAGCAGCCTAACTGGGGACTCCTCTAGCACAGATACGCAGTATTTT
>.|TRBV6-1|.|TRBJ1-4|13
CASTNVVAEKLFF
TGTGCCAGCACTAACGTAGTTGCCGAAAAACTGTTTTTT
>TRBD1|TRBV28|.|TRBJ2-7|15
CASSSWTGGSYEQYF
TGTGCCAGCAGTTCCTGGACAGGGGGCTCCTACGAGCAGTACTTC
>TRBD1|TRBV7-9|.|TRBJ2-5|15
CASSRRPDREKTQYF
TGTGCCAGCAGCCGCCGACCGGACAGGGAAAAGACCCAGTACTTC
>.|TRBV28|.|TRBJ2-7|12
CASKRRGYEQYF
TGTGCCAGCAAGAGGCGGGGCTACGAGCAGTACTTC
>.|TRBV5-1|.|TRBJ1-3|13
CASSLVVGNTIYF
TGCGCCAGCAGCTTGGTGGTGGGAAACACCATATATTTT
>.|TRBV4-2|medium-sized|TRBJ1-5|14
CASSQERGNQPQHF
TGTGCCAGCAGCCAAGAGAGAGGGAATCAGCCCCAGCATTTT